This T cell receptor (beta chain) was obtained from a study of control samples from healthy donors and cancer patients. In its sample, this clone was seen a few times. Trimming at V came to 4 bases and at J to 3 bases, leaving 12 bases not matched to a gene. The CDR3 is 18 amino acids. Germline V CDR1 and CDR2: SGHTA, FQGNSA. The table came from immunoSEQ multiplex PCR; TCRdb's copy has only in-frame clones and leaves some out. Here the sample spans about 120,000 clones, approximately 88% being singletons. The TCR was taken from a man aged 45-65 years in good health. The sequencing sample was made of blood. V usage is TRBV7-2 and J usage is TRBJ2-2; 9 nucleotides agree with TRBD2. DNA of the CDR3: TGTGCCAGCAGCTATAGGCCCTCCACTAGCGGGCACACCGGGGAGCTGTTTTTT. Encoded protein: CASSYRPSTSGHTGELFF.